This TCR beta chain was captured by sequencing in a study of cytomegalovirus exposure and HLA in healthy donors. Whole-study findings and limits: What was likely a sequencing artifact was a cluster of highly shared sequence variants.

In the PCR, 60 Vbeta and 13 Jbeta primers were used. Some clones are missing from TCRdb's copy, which holds only in-frame ones; the method was immunoSEQ multiplex PCR. The repertoire consists of approximately 220,000 clones, with approximately 82% occurring once and the leading ten covering under 0.8%. For this clone: Its cognate antigen is unknown.

Per germline, CDR1 MGHRA and CDR2 YSYEKL. This CDR3 spans 17 amino acids. Trimming cost V 3 bases and J 2 bases, with 14 bases left between them. The chain is built from TRBV4-1 and TRBJ2-6; D perhaps matches TRBD2 (6 bases). Sequencing was done on a sample of PBMCs. This TCR was recovered from a man younger than 30 in good health and CMV-seronegative. The CDR3 DNA sequence: TGCGCCAGCAGCCACGGAGTTGGGGGGACTGGGGCCAACGTCCTGACTTTC. It yields the protein CASSHGVGGTGANVLTF.